This TCR beta chain was sequenced during a study of a mutant IDH1 vaccine in newly diagnosed glioma. Overall study: Standard pretreatment was either radiotherapy, temozolomide, or, for most, radiochemotherapy with temozolomide.

Study-wide results and caveats: The authors found pseudoprogression apparently unrelated to changes in top peripheral T cell clonotypes.

Comment on this clone: Antigen unknown.

Here immunoSEQ multiplex PCR was the method, and the copy in TCRdb shows in-frame clones only, minus some. The sample lists roughly 76,000 clones, 65% to 90% occurring once. The sample's time point: week 23, last vaccination. Vaccination used 300 ug of mutant IDH1 20-mer peptide per dose, with topical imiquimod. Sequences were derived from PBMCs, sampled from a glioma patient whose treatment included an IDH1 peptide vaccine. The receptor's source is a man younger than 45 with glioma. Some clones in this sample may be carry-over from other donors' samples.

This chain's CDR3 is CASSAREGFYNEQFF. CDR3 coding DNA: TGTGCCAGCAGTGCGAGAGAGGGTTTCTACAATGAGCAGTTCTTC. The chain has TRBV2 and TRBJ2-1, with a possible D match to TRBD2 (5 bases). V lost 4 bases and J lost 3, with 13 bases in between. Germline V CDR1 and CDR2: SNHLY, FYNNEI. The CDR3 extends over 15 amino acids.